This T cell receptor (beta chain) was obtained from a study of a mutant IDH1 vaccine in newly diagnosed glioma. Generated by immunoSEQ multiplex PCR, the TCRdb table keeps only in-frame clones and is missing some. The sample lists roughly 74,000 clones, 65% to 90% occurring once. The germline CDR1 and CDR2 sequences are MNHEY and SMNVEV (reference sequence). This CDR3 has 12 residues. Trimming stripped 5 bases from V and 5 bases from J, with 9 bases between. This clone occurred once. The antigen is not known. Documented time point: week 23, last vaccination. Doses of 300 ug of mutant IDH1 20-mer peptide were given with topical imiquimod.

This TCR was sampled from a man aged 25 to 40 with glioma. Some clones in this sample may be carry-over from other donors' samples. Sequencing was performed on PBMCs, taken from a glioma patient whose treatment included an IDH1 peptide vaccine. V gene TRBV27 combines with J gene TRBJ1-2; TRBD1 is a possible D gene (6 bases). In DNA form, the CDR3 reads TGTGCCAGCAGTCCAACAGGGTATGGCTACACCTTC. Amino acids: CASSPTGYGYTF.